This TCR beta chain came from a study of blood T cell repertoires in COVID-19. Study context: The cDNA or gDNA used as material had been derived from T cells, B-cell-depleted T cells, or PBMCs.

Source study methods: Amplification of reference gene primers was used by the study to estimate nucleated cell counts. The assay was immunoSEQ multiplex PCR, and TCRdb's table has in-frame clones only and misses some. V, J and clone size are those of that table, while D and trimming were read from the DNA. The sample gives 200,000 to 250,000 clones, 70% to 90% of which show up once; 9.5% to 15% is in the top ten. The trim removed 6 bases at V and 4 bases at J, leaving 4 bases unmatched. Germline CDR1 and CDR2: KGHSH and LQKENI. The CDR3 length is 13 residues. The sequencing sample was made of peripheral blood. This sequence originates from a human donor in a cohort sampled during active COVID-19. The chain employs TRBV18 and TRBJ2-5; the match to TRBD1 covers 8 bases. The CDR3 here is CASSTGERETQYF. The CDR3 DNA is TGTGCCAGCTCGACAGGGGAGCGAGAGACCCAGTACTTC.